Below are 30 T cell receptor beta chains sequenced from a single sample in a study of blood T cell repertoires in COVID-19. Here immunoSEQ multiplex PCR was the method, and the copy in TCRdb shows in-frame clones only, minus some. The sample records about 160,000 clones, roughly 88% being singletons. The specimen sequenced was PBMCs or T cells enriched from blood (not recorded which). The receptor set was obtained from a woman in her fifties or sixties who had recovered from COVID-19.

The CDR3 DNA sequence: TGTGCCAGCAGCCCAGGACAGGGGGTAAAAAACTATGGCTACACCTTC. Its protein is CASSPGQGVKNYGYTF. The genes are TRBV7-2 and TRBJ1-2, with 10 bases that match TRBD1. Germline lookup yields CDR1 SGHTA and CDR2 FQGNSA. CDR3 length equals 16 residues. V was clipped by 5 bases and J by 2 bases; unmatched bases: 8.

J is TRBJ2-3 and V is TRBV11-2, with D maybe TRBD2 (7 bases). Trimming pared 1 base from V and 4 bases from J, leaving 18 bases between. The germline V gene has CDR1 SGHAT and CDR2 FQNNGV. The CDR3 runs to 17 residues. The CDR3 sequence is CASSLGFRGAGADTQYF. DNA of the CDR3: TGTGCCAGCAGCTTAGGTTTCCGGGGGGCCGGGGCAGATACGCAGTATTTT.

CDR3 amino acids: CASSRWTSGGDTQYF. CDR3 coding DNA: TGTGCCAGCTCACGCTGGACTAGCGGGGGAGATACGCAGTATTTT. The V and J genes are TRBV18 and TRBJ2-3; TRBD2 matches 13 bases. The trim removed 4 bases at V and 5 bases at J, leaving 3 bases unmatched. The CDR3 is made up of 15 amino acids. Germline V gene sequence: CDR1 KGHSH, CDR2 LQKENI.

The CDR3 loop is CASSRRRKYEQYF. As DNA, the CDR3 is TGTGCCAGCAGTCGGAGGAGGAAGTACGAGCAGTACTTC. The V call is TRBV11-2, the J call TRBJ2-7; D may be TRBD2 (5 bases). CDR3 size: 13 residues. Trimming cost V 6 bases and J 4 bases, with 13 bases left between them. The germline gives CDR1 SGHAT, CDR2 FQNNGV.

The chain links TRBV11-3 to TRBJ2-5; unclear D gene. Trimming left V 5 bases short and J 2 bases short, with 15 bases between. This CDR3 contains 15 residues. The V gene's germline CDR1 is SGHNT and CDR2 YENEEA. CDR3 residues: CASSNKILTQETQYF. The DNA for the CDR3 is TGTGCCAGCAGCAACAAAATCCTGACTCAAGAGACCCAGTACTTC.

The J gene is TRBJ2-1, the V gene TRBV19; tentative D call: TRBD2 (6 bases). The V end lost 10 bases, the J end lost 1 base, and 20 bases lay between the germline ends. The CDR3 extends over 16 amino acids. Germline V gives CDR1 LNHDA, CDR2 SQIVND (reference sequence). The CDR3, as DNA: TGTGCCACCGGGAAAGGTGCGGGGCGATCCTACAATGAGCAGTTCTTC. Translating gives CATGKGAGRSYNEQFF.

The rearrangement joins TRBV6-2 or TRBV6-3 to TRBJ1-2, with 9 bases identical to TRBD1. This CDR3 is 14 amino acids long. The J segment lost 3 bases and the V segment lost 4 bases, leaving 3 bases of the junction unmatched. Germline CDR1 and CDR2: MNHEY and SVGEGT. For the CDR3, the DNA is TGTGCCAGCAGTTCTCGACAGGGGGACTATGGCTACACCTTC. It yields the protein CASSSRQGDYGYTF.

This clone was observed a single time. The rearrangement links TRBV5-1 to TRBJ1-4; D uncertain. The germline V gene has CDR1 SGHRS and CDR2 YFSETQ. V was clipped by 2 bases and J by 5 bases, with 7 bases between them. The CDR3 runs to 13 residues. CDR3 DNA sequence: TGCGCCAGCAGCTTACCCGGGAATGAAAAACTGTTTTTT. This translates into CASSLPGNEKLFF.

The J gene is TRBJ2-1, the V gene TRBV18, with TRBD2 matching 9 bases. Germline CDR1 is KGHSH and CDR2 is LQKENI. V trimming: 0 bases; J trimming: 16 bases; junction bases outside the gene matches: 10. The CDR3 length is 14 residues. The CDR3 nucleotides read TGTGCCAGCTCACCACCTAGCGGGGGTGGCCGGGGATTCTTC. This translates into CASSPPSGGGRGFF.

The rearrangement joins TRBV5-1 to TRBJ1-1, with a weak D call TRBD1 (6 bases). CDR3 size: 15 residues. V was trimmed by 4 bases and J by 5 bases, leaving 18 bases between them. Germline lookup yields CDR1 SGHRS and CDR2 YFSETQ. CDR3 sequence: CASSPDTGTQTEAFF. As DNA, the CDR3 is TGCGCCAGCAGCCCAGATACCGGGACACAGACTGAAGCTTTCTTT. The whole variable domain, filled in from reference TRBV5-1 and TRBJ1-1, reads KAGVTQTPRYLIKTRGQQVTLSCSPISGHRSVSWYQQTPGQGLQFLFEYFSETQRNKGNFPGRFSGRQFSNSRSEMNVSTLELGDSALYLCASSPDTGTQTEAFFGQGTRLTVV.

J is TRBJ1-2 and V is TRBV7-8, with unresolved D. CDR1 SGHVS and CDR2 FQNEAQ come from the germline V gene. The length of the CDR3 is 14 residues. Trimming pared 1 base from V and 4 bases from J, leaving 10 bases between. This CDR3 reads CASSLVARSYGYTF. The CDR3 coding sequence is TGTGCCAGCAGCTTAGTCGCGAGGTCCTATGGCTACACCTTC.

The chain employs TRBV12-3 or TRBV12-4 and TRBJ1-5; D might be TRBD1 (5 bases). The CDR3 is 13 amino acids. V lost 3 bases and J lost 7, with 10 bases in between. CDR3 in amino acids: CASSFGGRQPQHF. CDR3 coding DNA: TGTGCCAGCAGTTTTGGGGGGAGACAGCCCCAGCATTTT.

The J gene is TRBJ2-7, the V gene TRBV18, with TRBD1 matching 10 bases. This CDR3 spans 15 amino acids. Germline V gene data show CDR1 as KGHSH and CDR2 as LQKENI. J was trimmed by 3 bases and V by 5 bases; bases with no gene match: 7. The CDR3 sequence is CASSLPGTGVYEQYF. Here the CDR3 DNA reads TGTGCCAGCTCATTACCCGGGACAGGGGTCTACGAGCAGTACTTC.

V usage is TRBV19 and J usage is TRBJ1-4; 7 bases fit TRBD1. There are 18 residues in the CDR3. The trim removed 7 bases at V and 6 bases at J, leaving 20 bases unmatched. CDR1 is LNHDA and CDR2 is SQIVND in the germline V gene (reference sequence). The CDR3 bases are TGTGCCAGTACCCACAGGGGCCCAAGTCTTTCGACGCATGAAAAACTGTTTTTT. Translation: CASTHRGPSLSTHEKLFF.

The chain joins TRBV6-5 to TRBJ1-2; perhaps TRBD1 as D (6 bases). This CDR3 has 13 residues. V was shortened by 8 bases and J by 7 bases, with 17 bases between the two germline ends. CDR1 is MNHEY and CDR2 is SVGAGI in the germline V gene. The CDR3 region is CASRGQGLGGYTF. DNA for the CDR3: TGTGCCAGCCGCGGGCAGGGGCTGGGTGGCTACACCTTC.

This clone was observed a handful of times. The chain links TRBV30 to TRBJ1-6; weak D call: TRBD1 (5 bases). CDR1 is GTSNPN and CDR2 is SVGIG in the germline V gene (reference sequence). Trimming cost V 7 bases and J 6 bases, with 16 bases left between them. This CDR3 comprises 14 residues. CDR3 protein: CASQLWGSNSPLHF. The CDR3 nucleotides read TGTGCCTCACAACTATGGGGCTCTAATTCACCCCTCCACTTT.

The chain employs TRBV19 and TRBJ1-3; the D gene is possibly TRBD1 (6 bases). The V gene's germline CDR1 is LNHDA and CDR2 SQIVND (reference sequence). Between the trimmed V and J ends, which lost 6 bases and 2 bases, there was a span of 8 bases. CDR3 length: 13 amino acids. The CDR3 nucleotides are TGTGCCAGTAGCCGGACAGCTGGAAACACCATATATTTT. This encodes CASSRTAGNTIYF. The full variable domain, with the rest looked up from reference TRBV19 and TRBJ1-3, is DGGITQSPKYLFRKEGQNVTLSCEQNLNHDAMYWYRQDPGQGLRLIYYSQIVNDFQKGDIAEGYSVSREKKESFPLTVTSAQKNPTAFYLCASSRTAGNTIYFGEGSWLTVV.

The rearrangement joins TRBV5-1 to TRBJ1-2; D gene ambiguous. Germline V gene lookup returns CDR1 SGHRS and CDR2 YFSETQ. V was pared by 0 bases and J by 1 base, with 16 bases between. There are 17 residues in the CDR3. CDR3 amino acids: CASSLAPGGYGNYGYTF. The CDR3 region has the DNA TGCGCCAGCAGCTTGGCCCCGGGAGGATACGGTAACTATGGCTACACCTTC.

The chain carries TRBV5-1 and TRBJ1-1; D is possibly TRBD1 (6 bases). V gave up 5 bases and J gave up 1 base, with 9 bases separating them. Germline CDR1 and CDR2: SGHRS and YFSETQ. The CDR3 totals 13 residues. The CDR3 sequence is CASRQTGNTEAFF. In DNA, the CDR3 is TGCGCCAGCAGGCAGACAGGGAACACTGAAGCTTTCTTT.

The rearrangement joins TRBV27 to TRBJ1-2; 8 positions agree with TRBD1. CDR3 size: 15 residues. Germline V CDR1 and CDR2: MNHEY, SMNVEV (reference sequence). V was pared by 6 bases and J by 4 bases, with 10 bases of the junction left unmatched. DNA of the CDR3: TGTGCCAGCAGCGTGACAGGGGTGAGTAGCTATGGCTACACCTTC. Its protein is CASSVTGVSSYGYTF.

The genes are TRBV6-5 and TRBJ2-7, with 7 bases aligning to TRBD1. Germline CDR1 is MNHEY and CDR2 is SVGAGI. The CDR3 totals 14 residues. V lost 7 bases and J lost 1; bases outside the gene matches: 7. CDR3 region: CASTTGAKSYEQYF. In DNA, the CDR3 is TGTGCCAGCACAACAGGGGCGAAGTCCTACGAGCAGTACTTC.

This chain links TRBV19 with TRBJ2-1; possible D gene TRBD1, 5 bases. The CDR3 contains 14 residues. The germline V gene has CDR1 LNHDA and CDR2 SQIVND (reference sequence). Trimming took 3 bases from V and 5 from J, leaving 11 bases between them. The DNA for the CDR3 is TGTGCCAGTAGTATCCCGGACATCGACAATGAGCAGTTCTTC. Amino acids: CASSIPDIDNEQFF.

The J gene is TRBJ2-1, the V gene TRBV11-2, with a weak D call TRBD1 (6 bases). Germline-derived CDR1 and CDR2 are SGHAT and FQNNGV. V lost 1 base, J lost 9 bases, and 19 bases lay in between. The CDR3 extends over 16 amino acids. The CDR3 DNA reads TGTGCCAGCAGCTTAGGCGCGGCCGGGCGAGGGGGTGAGCAGTTCTTC. Protein: CASSLGAAGRGGEQFF.

This clone has just a few counts. The rearrangement joins TRBV7-2 to TRBJ1-6; tentatively, D is TRBD1 (5 bases). The CDR3 spans 13 residues. The germline CDR1 and CDR2 sequences are SGHTA and FQGNSA. V dropped 6 bases and J dropped 12 bases, with 15 bases sitting between them. The CDR3 DNA is TGTGCCAGCAGACCAGGGCCCGAAGGACCCCTCCACTTT. Translating it yields CASRPGPEGPLHF.

This clone came up once. V is TRBV5-1 and J is TRBJ2-1; 10 nucleotides match TRBD1. Unmatched junction bases numbered 11, after V lost 3 bases and J lost 8 bases. Looked up from germline, CDR1 is SGHRS and CDR2 is YFSETQ. The CDR3 spans 16 residues. The CDR3 spells CASSWRTGGPSHEQFF. CDR3 DNA: TGCGCCAGCAGCTGGCGGACAGGGGGTCCGTCGCATGAGCAGTTCTTC.

The chain combines TRBV6-2 or TRBV6-3 with TRBJ2-2; D is possibly TRBD1 (6 bases). The germline V gene encodes CDR1 MNHEY and CDR2 SVGEGT. The CDR3 consists of 14 residues. Trimming took off 5 bases at V and 5 bases at J, with 12 bases between the two ends. The CDR3 loop is CASSRNRVTGELFF. CDR3 DNA sequence: TGTGCCAGCAGTCGCAACAGGGTAACCGGGGAGCTGTTTTTT.

This clone was counted a single time. The chain has TRBV6-5 and TRBJ2-7; 9 nucleotides agree with TRBD2. The germline gives CDR1 MNHEY, CDR2 SVGAGI. After removal of 8 bases from V and 4 bases from J, the junction contained 6 bases not matched to a gene. The CDR3 is made up of 13 amino acids. The CDR3 DNA is TGTGCCAGCTCTAGGACTAGCGCGTACGAGCAGTACTTC. The encoded protein is CASSRTSAYEQYF.

CDR3 sequence: CASSFEGTAYEQYF. CDR3 in DNA: TGCGCCAGCAGCTTTGAGGGGACAGCCTACGAGCAGTACTTC. The chain carries TRBV5-1 and TRBJ2-7; 7 bases map to TRBD1. After removal of 2 bases from V and 2 bases from J, the junction contained 4 bases not matched to a gene. CDR3 length: 14 residues. Per germline, CDR1 SGHRS and CDR2 YFSETQ.

In this sample, this clone turned up once. Other nucleotide sequences in the sample specify the same CDR3. The V call is TRBV18, the J call TRBJ1-5; no definite D call. This CDR3 comprises 13 residues. Trimming cost V 3 bases and J 5 bases, with 8 bases left between them. Germline loops: CDR1 KGHSH, CDR2 LQKENI. The CDR3 DNA follows: TGTGCCAGCTCACCGGGGAGGGATCAGCCCCAGCATTTT. Protein product: CASSPGRDQPQHF.

In DNA form, the CDR3 reads TGTGCCAGCAGCCGGGGACAGTGGGAGACCCAGTACTTC. Translating it yields CASSRGQWETQYF. The V and J genes are TRBV6-5 and TRBJ2-5; 7 nucleotides match TRBD1. This CDR3 has 13 residues. CDR1 and CDR2 (germline): MNHEY, SVGAGI. Trimming took 6 bases from V and 5 from J; bases not matched to a gene: 6.